The 16 T cell receptor beta chains below come from one sample, sequenced in a study of T cells after yellow fever vaccination. TCRdb re-called the 5' RACE reads with MiXCR, one entry per CDR3 protein. Among 510,000 or so distinct CDR3 sequences listed, 15% to 20% were seen once. Material: PBMCs, obtained 15 days after the yellow fever booster vaccination. The receptors stem from a man younger than 40 who received the YFV17D yellow fever vaccine.

This clonotype was observed a handful of times. The CDR3 coding sequence is TGTGCCAGCAGTTCATGGAGTAAGGACGAGCAGTACTTC. Residues: CASSSWSKDEQYF. The V call is TRBV12-3 or TRBV12-4, the J call TRBJ2-7; D call uncertain. Trimming pared 4 bases from V and 5 bases from J, leaving 12 bases between. The CDR3 length is 13 residues.

The gene calls are TRBV21-1 and TRBJ2-5; TRBD1 is taken as the D call from the table, unchecked against the DNA. TRBV21-1 is given as a pseudogene. The CDR3 is made up of 18 amino acids. CDR3 DNA: TGTGCCAGCAGCAAAGATCAAGGACAGCCCTATATTGGAGAGACCCAGTACTTC. Translating gives CASSKDQGQPYIGETQYF.

This clonotype came up a few times. The chain recombines TRBV20-1 with TRBJ2-5, with TRBD2 matching over 7 bases. J gave up 5 bases and V 5 bases, and 8 bases lay outside the gene matches. Germline CDR1 DFQATT, CDR2 SNEGSKA (reference sequence). The CDR3 length is 13 residues. DNA of the CDR3: TGCAGTGCTGGGAGGGGAGCCCGGGAGACCCAGTACTTC. This sequence encodes CSAGRGARETQYF.

This clonotype has only a few counts. V is TRBV7-7 and J is TRBJ2-1, with a tentative D call TRBD2 (6 bases). V gave up 5 bases and J gave up 9 bases, with 11 bases separating them. The CDR3 is 12 amino acids. Germline-derived CDR1 and CDR2 are SSHAT and FNYEAQ (reference sequence). CDR3 sequence: CASSPVGGEQFF. The CDR3 DNA sequence: TGTGCCAGCAGCCCCGTCGGGGGTGAGCAGTTCTTC.

The V call is TRBV12-3 or TRBV12-4, the J call TRBJ2-1; no clear D. V was cut by 3 bases and J by 8 bases, with 11 bases left in between. The CDR3 is 13 residues long. The chain's CDR3 is CASSFTRAYEQFF. The DNA for the CDR3 is TGTGCCAGCAGTTTCACCCGGGCCTATGAGCAGTTCTTC.

V is TRBV10-3 and J is TRBJ2-3, with D possibly TRBD2 on 6 matching bases. Germline V gives CDR1 ENHRY, CDR2 SYGVKD. Trimming cost V 0 bases and J 2 bases, with 12 bases left between them. This CDR3 has 16 amino acids. In DNA, the CDR3 is TGTGCCATCAGTGAGTCTGGCGGAGGGTCCACAGATACGCAGTATTTT. Its protein is CAISESGGGSTDTQYF.

This clonotype was counted between two and nine times. J is TRBJ2-3 and V is TRBV7-2, with D tentatively TRBD1 (6 bases). Germline V gene lookup returns CDR1 SGHTA and CDR2 FQGNSA. V was cut by 6 bases and J by 4 bases, with 20 bases left in between. The CDR3 runs to 16 residues. CDR3 sequence: CASSQRPAGVADTQYF. The CDR3 DNA follows: TGTGCCAGCAGTCAGCGTCCGGCAGGGGTCGCAGATACGCAGTATTTT. Full variable domain (missing parts from reference TRBV7-2 and TRBJ2-3): GAGVSQSPSNKVTEKGKDVELRCDPISGHTALYWYRQSLGQGLEFLIYFQGNSAPDKSGLPSDRFSAERTGGSVSTLTIQRTQQEDSAVYLCASSQRPAGVADTQYFGPGTRLTVL.

The chain recombines TRBV29-1 with TRBJ2-3; D may be TRBD2 (6 bases). CDR1 is SQVTM and CDR2 is ANQGSEA in the germline V gene. The length of the CDR3 is 16 residues. The V gene lost 7 bases and the J gene lost 5 bases, with 25 bases spanning the gap. In DNA, the CDR3 is TGCAGCGACAATTCGGGGGAGTCCGTTCGTATAGATACGCAGTATTTT. Protein: CSDNSGESVRIDTQYF.

This clonotype was seen more than once but under ten times. The chain is built from TRBV21-1 and TRBJ2-7; TRBD1, the D gene given by the table, was not confirmed from the DNA. TRBV21-1 counts as a pseudogene. This CDR3 contains 14 residues. The CDR3 DNA is TGTGCCAGCAGCCCGGACAGGGGGGCCCACGAGCAGTACTTC. As protein: CASSPDRGAHEQYF.

The chain joins TRBV7-2 to TRBJ2-5; D unresolved. Germline CDR1 and CDR2: SGHTA and FQGNSA. Between the trimmed V and J ends, which lost 5 bases and 7 bases, there was a span of 11 bases. The CDR3 has 12 amino acids. This chain's CDR3 is CASSRADGTQYF. The CDR3 DNA is TGTGCCAGCAGCCGGGCGGATGGGACCCAGTACTTC. Based on the CDR3 plus reference TRBV7-2 and TRBJ2-5, the full variable domain is GAGVSQSPSNKVTEKGKDVELRCDPISGHTALYWYRQSLGQGLEFLIYFQGNSAPDKSGLPSDRFSAERTGGSVSTLTIQRTQQEDSAVYLCASSRADGTQYFGPGTRLLVL.

The V call is TRBV3-1, the J call TRBJ2-3; 7 bases are shared with TRBD2. The trim removed 1 base at V and 5 bases at J, leaving 3 bases unmatched. CDR3 size: 14 residues. Germline V gives CDR1 LGHDT, CDR2 YNNKEL (reference sequence). CDR3 bases: TGTGCCAGCAGCCAAGTCGGGAGGCGAGATACGCAGTATTTT. Translation gives CASSQVGRRDTQYF.

CDR3 sequence: CASRQTQGRTGELFF. The CDR3, as DNA: TGTGCCAGCAGGCAGACACAGGGTAGGACCGGGGAGCTGTTTTTT. The gene calls are TRBV7-2 and TRBJ2-2; D is perhaps TRBD1 (6 bases). Looked up from germline, CDR1 is SGHTA and CDR2 is FQGNSA. The CDR3 runs 15 residues. The germline V and J ends were trimmed by 6 bases and 5 bases, with 16 bases remaining between them.

This chain links TRBV6-2 or TRBV6-3 with TRBJ1-1; D not resolved. The length of the CDR3 is 11 residues. Germline V gene lookup returns CDR1 MNHEY and CDR2 SVGEGT. Trimming took off 5 bases at V and 11 bases at J, with 12 bases between the two ends. The CDR3 is CASSHGSGAFF. In nucleotides, the CDR3 is TGTGCCAGCAGTCACGGATCAGGCGCTTTCTTT.

The chain is built from TRBV20-1 and TRBJ2-7; D might be TRBD1 (6 bases). This CDR3 is built from 13 residues. The germline V and J ends were trimmed by 4 bases and 0 bases, with 10 bases remaining between them. Germline values: CDR1 DFQATT, CDR2 SNEGSKA (reference sequence). This chain's CDR3 is CSATRGNSYEQYF. The CDR3 DNA follows: TGCAGTGCTACCAGGGGAAACTCCTACGAGCAGTACTTC.

This clonotype has a count of ten or more. The V call is TRBV5-1, the J call TRBJ1-2; no reliable D call. The V gene lost 0 bases and the J gene lost 4 bases, with 7 bases spanning the gap. CDR1 SGHRS and CDR2 YFSETQ come from the germline V gene. CDR3 length equals 13 residues. CDR3 residues: CASSLGGGYGYTF. The CDR3 DNA reads TGCGCCAGCAGCTTGGGTGGCGGCTATGGCTACACCTTC. Filled out from reference TRBV5-1 and TRBJ1-2, the complete variable domain reads KAGVTQTPRYLIKTRGQQVTLSCSPISGHRSVSWYQQTPGQGLQFLFEYFSETQRNKGNFPGRFSGRQFSNSRSEMNVSTLELGDSALYLCASSLGGGYGYTFGSGTRLTVV.

This clonotype was recorded at least ten times. This chain links TRBV29-1 with TRBJ2-3, with 7 bases aligning to TRBD2. V trimming: 6 bases; J trimming: 2 bases; junction bases outside the gene matches: 8. Germline CDR1 SQVTM, CDR2 ANQGSEA. This CDR3 is built from 14 residues. The CDR3 nucleotides are TGCAGCGTAGCCCCTAGCGGACTCACAGATACGCAGTATTTT. Translating it yields CSVAPSGLTDTQYF.